These 14 T cell receptor beta chains came from one sample sequenced in a study of vaccination and CD4 T cells after COVID-19. Scientists ran DNA taken from cultured CD4+ T cells through the Oncomine TCR Beta short-read assay for sequencing. TCRdb fed the PCR reads into MiXCR, producing one record per CDR3 protein. The profile shows 9,000 to 15,000 distinct CDR3 sequences, approximately 63% of them singletons. Antigens for these TCRs are unknown. Treatment in this sample: approximately nine-day PBMC culture with coronavirus spike peptide pools or control peptides (ViraFEST assay). The source material was CD4+ T cells from blood, cultured in vitro. The receptors here all came from a human donor who had recovered from COVID-19.

This sequence joins TRBV11-2 and TRBJ2-1; no clear D gene. Germline-derived CDR1 and CDR2 are SGHAT and FQNNGV. V was pared by 1 base and J by 9 bases, with 10 bases between. CDR3 size: 13 residues. CDR3 region: CASSLGTGREQFF. The CDR3 coding sequence is TGTGCCAGCAGCTTAGGTACTGGGCGTGAGCAGTTCTTC. The whole variable domain, remainder taken from reference TRBV11-2 and TRBJ2-1, is EAGVAQSPRYKIIEKRQSVAFWCNPISGHATLYWYQQILGQGPKLLIQFQNNGVVDDSQLPKDRFSAERLKGVDSTLKIQPAKLEDSAVYLCASSLGTGREQFFGPGTRLTVL.

The chain employs TRBV11-3 and TRBJ2-2; tentatively, D is TRBD1 (6 bases). Trimming took 5 bases from V and 3 from J, leaving 19 bases between them. The CDR3 loop spans 17 amino acids. CDR1 SGHNT and CDR2 YENEEA come from the germline V gene. In DNA, the CDR3 is TGTGCCAGCAGCGCGCTGGACGGACAGATATACACCGGGGAGCTGTTTTTT. Protein product: CASSALDGQIYTGELFF.

A few counts support this clonotype. The chain couples TRBV6-1 to TRBJ1-5, with a possible D match to TRBD1 (6 bases). Germline CDR1 reads MNHNS; CDR2 reads SASEGT. Trimming removed 7 bases at V and 6 bases at J, with 19 bases between. This CDR3 has 15 amino acids. The CDR3 sequence is CASTVGGLGGQPQHF. The CDR3 DNA reads TGTGCCAGCACGGTCGGGGGCCTCGGGGGTCAGCCCCAGCATTTT.

The chain has TRBV20-1 and TRBJ2-1, with TRBD2 identical over 9 bases. This CDR3 region has 14 residues. Germline lookup yields CDR1 DFQATT and CDR2 SNEGSKA (reference sequence). V shed 1 base and J 4 bases; nucleotides not matched to a gene: 2. The CDR3 sequence is CSARGGREYNEQFF. The CDR3 DNA is TGCAGTGCTAGAGGCGGGAGGGAATACAATGAGCAGTTCTTC.

V and J are TRBV18 and TRBJ2-3, with 11 bases that match TRBD2. The junction had 5 bases not matched to a gene; V was cut back by 4 bases and J by 2 bases. This CDR3 contains 16 residues. Germline V lookup: CDR1 KGHSH, CDR2 LQKENI. The CDR3 region is CASSLGTSGFTDTQYF. In DNA, the CDR3 is TGTGCCAGCTCACTAGGGACTAGCGGATTCACAGATACGCAGTATTTT. Variable domain in full (rest from reference TRBV18 and TRBJ2-3): NAGVMQNPRHLVRRRGQEARLRCSPMKGHSHVYWYRQLPEEGLKFMVYLQKENIIDESGMPKERFSAEFPKEGPSILRIQQVVRGDSAAYFCASSLGTSGFTDTQYFGPGTRLTVL.

The V gene is TRBV11-2, the J gene TRBJ2-2; D not resolved. Per germline, CDR1 SGHAT and CDR2 FQNNGV. Trimming removed 4 bases from V and 5 bases from J, with 8 bases in between. This CDR3 is built from 13 residues. CDR3 coding DNA: TGTGCCAGCAGCTGGACCTTTACCGGGGAGCTGTTTTTT. It encodes CASSWTFTGELFF.

The V gene is TRBV10-3, the J gene TRBJ1-5; TRBD1 is a possible D gene (6 bases). V was cut by 10 bases and J by 5 bases, with 21 bases left in between. The CDR3 is made up of 15 amino acids. Germline CDR1 and CDR2: ENHRY and SYGVKD. This CDR3 reads CATMAQGQGDQPQHF. CDR3 DNA sequence: TGTGCCACCATGGCGCAGGGGCAGGGCGATCAGCCCCAGCATTTT.

This clonotype came up a few times. The chain is built from TRBV6-1 and TRBJ1-2; 9 positions match TRBD1. The CDR3 sequence is 14 residues long. J gave up 4 bases and V 9 bases, and 9 bases lay outside the gene matches. CDR1 is MNHNS, CDR2 SASEGT, per germline. The DNA of the CDR3 is TGTGCCAGTGGCCAGGACAGGGGATTCTATGGCTACACCTTC. Its protein product is CASGQDRGFYGYTF.

The chain combines TRBV11-2 with TRBJ2-3; D may correspond to TRBD1 or TRBD2 (5 bases each). Deletions cut 5 bases from V and 0 bases from J, with 9 bases between. This CDR3 spans 14 amino acids. Germline CDR1 is SGHAT and CDR2 is FQNNGV. DNA of the CDR3: TGTGCCAGCAGCACGGGACCCAGCACAGATACGCAGTATTTT. It yields the protein CASSTGPSTDTQYF.

This clonotype was found a few times. The V gene is TRBV11-2, the J gene TRBJ2-5; TRBD2 matches at 12 bases. The CDR3 is made up of 16 amino acids. V was clipped by 1 base and J by 4 bases; unmatched bases: 4. The V gene's germline CDR1 is SGHAT and CDR2 FQNNGV. The CDR3 loop is CASSLVRTSGTETQYF. The CDR3 DNA follows: TGTGCCAGCAGCTTAGTTAGGACTAGCGGGACAGAGACCCAGTACTTC.

This chain connects TRBV20-1 to TRBJ1-6; 8 bases match TRBD1. Germline V CDR1 and CDR2: DFQATT, SNEGSKA (reference sequence). Trimming at V came to 0 bases and at J to 10 bases, leaving 8 bases not matched to a gene. This CDR3 spans 15 amino acids. The DNA of the CDR3 is TGCAGTGCTAGAGATATGAACAGGGGGTTGTCACCCCTCCACTTT. The encoded protein is CSARDMNRGLSPLHF.

V is TRBV7-8 and J is TRBJ2-4; tentatively, D is TRBD2 (5 bases). The CDR3 is 16 residues long. Trimming removed 4 bases at V and 6 bases at J, with 19 bases between. Looked up from germline, CDR1 is SGHVS and CDR2 is FQNEAQ. The CDR3 here is CASSSGPDRTVNIQYF. DNA for the CDR3: TGTGCCAGCAGCTCCGGACCCGATAGGACTGTAAACATTCAGTACTTC. Supplemented by reference TRBV7-8 and TRBJ2-4, the full variable domain reads GAGVSQSPRYKVAKRGQDVALRCDPISGHVSLFWYQQALGQGPEFLTYFQNEAQLDKSGLPSDRFFAERPEGSVSTLKIQRTQQEDSAVYLCASSSGPDRTVNIQYFGAGTRLSVL.

There are a few counts of this clonotype. V and J are TRBV6-1 and TRBJ1-2; no firm D call. Germline V gives CDR1 MNHNS, CDR2 SASEGT. This CDR3 region has 15 residues. V lost 0 bases and J lost 4, with 12 bases in between. This chain's CDR3 is CASSEAAAEAYGYTF. CDR3 DNA: TGTGCCAGCAGTGAAGCGGCCGCTGAGGCCTATGGCTACACCTTC.

The chain combines TRBV10-3 with TRBJ2-1, with 7 bases that match TRBD2. Germline V gives CDR1 ENHRY, CDR2 SYGVKD. CDR3 length: 13 amino acids. With 2 bases clipped from V and 8 bases from J, the junction kept 3 bases outside the gene matches. The CDR3 region has the DNA TGTGCCATCAGTGAGCGAACTAGCGATGAGCAGTTCTTC. Translated, it gives CAISERTSDEQFF.